This TCR beta chain was profiled in a study of blood T cell repertoires in COVID-19. Turning to the study itself: Samples came from the United States, Italy and Spain, spanning acute and convalescent COVID-19.

The CDR3 has 14 amino acids. Per the germline V gene, CDR1 is PRHDT and CDR2 is FYEKMQ (reference sequence). The V gene lost 7 bases and the J gene lost 0 bases, with 11 bases spanning the gap. Sequenced by immunoSEQ multiplex PCR; TCRdb stores in-frame clones only, minus some. In the table there are over 400,000 clones, roughly 90% of which are singletons. Material for sequencing was peripheral blood. The V call is TRBV13, the J call TRBJ2-3; D is unclear. This receptor was identified in a woman aged 25 to 39 with active or convalescent COVID-19. The CDR3 nucleotides read TGTGCCAGCACCAACTTTGCGAGCACAGATACGCAGTATTTT. Protein product: CASTNFASTDTQYF.